The sequence of this TCR beta chain was determined in a study of blood T cells in healthy people across ages. Germline lookup yields CDR1 SNHLY and CDR2 FYNNEI. The CDR3 is made up of 14 amino acids. The authors ran a second PCR of 7 to 11 cycles using a sample-barcoded 5' primer and a J-beta primer mix. TCRdb reprocessed the 5' RACE reads with MiXCR, giving one entry per CDR3 protein. The sample consists of about 970,000 distinct CDR3 sequences, about 51% of them appearing once. The chain couples TRBV2 to TRBJ2-1, with no clear D. The DNA matches TRBJ2-7 better at its end, which makes the J call doubtful. Material: blood. The receptor was derived from a woman aged 55-69 years in good health. The CDR3 sequence: CASIRSLSYNEQYF. The DNA for the CDR3 is TGTGCCAGCATCCGATCCCTTTCCTACAATGAGCAGTACTTC.